This TCR beta chain was captured in a study of shared clonotypes between healthy human individuals. From germline, CDR1 is SGHDN and CDR2 FVKESK. The CDR3 is 15 residues long. V was trimmed by 0 bases and J by 0 bases, leaving 8 bases between them. Profiled with immunoSEQ multiplex PCR; TCRdb holds only in-frame clones, not every one. The sample shows 1.5 million to 1.9 million clones, around 98% of them seen only once. The sequence came from a man aged 25-45 years in good health. The rearrangement joins TRBV14 to TRBJ1-1; D is undetermined. The material sequenced was naive CD4+ T cells sorted from blood. Stated subset: CD45RA+ positively selected. The CDR3 reads CASSQERAVNTEAFF. CDR3 nucleotide sequence: TGTGCCAGCAGCCAAGAACGAGCCGTGAACACTGAAGCTTTCTTT.